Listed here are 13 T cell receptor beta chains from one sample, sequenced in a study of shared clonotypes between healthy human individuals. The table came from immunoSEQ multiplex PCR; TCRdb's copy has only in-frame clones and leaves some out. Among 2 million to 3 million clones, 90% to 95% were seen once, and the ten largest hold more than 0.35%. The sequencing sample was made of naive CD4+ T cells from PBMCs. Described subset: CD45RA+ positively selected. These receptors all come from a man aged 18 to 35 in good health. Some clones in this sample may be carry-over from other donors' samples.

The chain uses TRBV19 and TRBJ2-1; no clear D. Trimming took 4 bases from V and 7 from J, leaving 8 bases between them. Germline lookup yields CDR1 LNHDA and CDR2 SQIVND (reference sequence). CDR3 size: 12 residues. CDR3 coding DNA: TGTGCCAGTAGTAGATCTAGAAATGAGCAGTTCTTC. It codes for CASSRSRNEQFF.

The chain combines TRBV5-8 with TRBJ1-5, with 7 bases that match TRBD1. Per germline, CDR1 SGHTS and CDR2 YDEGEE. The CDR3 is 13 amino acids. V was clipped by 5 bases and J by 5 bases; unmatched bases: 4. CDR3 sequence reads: CASRRDRDQPQHF. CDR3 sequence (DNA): TGTGCCAGCAGAAGGGACAGAGATCAGCCCCAGCATTTT.

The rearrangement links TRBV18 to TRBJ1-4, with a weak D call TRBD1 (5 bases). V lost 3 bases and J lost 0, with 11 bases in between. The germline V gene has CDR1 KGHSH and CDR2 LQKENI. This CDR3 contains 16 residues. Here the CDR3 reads CASSPSQVATNEKLFF. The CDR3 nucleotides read TGTGCCAGCTCACCTTCACAGGTGGCAACTAATGAAAAACTGTTTTTT. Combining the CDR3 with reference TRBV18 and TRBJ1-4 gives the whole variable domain NAGVMQNPRHLVRRRGQEARLRCSPMKGHSHVYWYRQLPEEGLKFMVYLQKENIIDESGMPKERFSAEFPKEGPSILRIQQVVRGDSAAYFCASSPSQVATNEKLFFGSGTQLSVL.

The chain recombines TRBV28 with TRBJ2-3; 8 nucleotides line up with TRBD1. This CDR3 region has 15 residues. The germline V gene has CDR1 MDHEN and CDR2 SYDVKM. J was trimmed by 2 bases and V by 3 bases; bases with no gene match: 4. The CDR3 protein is CASSFGTGDTDTQYF. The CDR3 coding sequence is TGTGCCAGCAGTTTCGGGACAGGCGACACAGATACGCAGTATTTT.

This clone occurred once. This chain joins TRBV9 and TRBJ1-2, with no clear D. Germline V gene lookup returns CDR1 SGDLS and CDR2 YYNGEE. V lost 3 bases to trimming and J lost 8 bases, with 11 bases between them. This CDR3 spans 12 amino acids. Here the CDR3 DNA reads TGTGCCAGCAGCGCTACAAGCGGAGGCTACACCTTC. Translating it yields CASSATSGGYTF.

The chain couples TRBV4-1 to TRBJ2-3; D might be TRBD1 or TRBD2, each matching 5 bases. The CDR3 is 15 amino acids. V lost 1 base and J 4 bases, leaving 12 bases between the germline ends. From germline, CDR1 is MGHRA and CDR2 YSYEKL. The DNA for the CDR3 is TGCGCCAGCAGCCAAGTGGGGCTAGCATCAGATACGCAGTATTTT. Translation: CASSQVGLASDTQYF.

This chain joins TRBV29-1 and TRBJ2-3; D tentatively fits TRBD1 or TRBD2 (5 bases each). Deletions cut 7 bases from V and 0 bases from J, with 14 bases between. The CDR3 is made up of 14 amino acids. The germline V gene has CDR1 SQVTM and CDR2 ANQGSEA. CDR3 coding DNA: TGCAGCGCTTGGGGACCACAGAGCACAGATACGCAGTATTTT. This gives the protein CSAWGPQSTDTQYF.

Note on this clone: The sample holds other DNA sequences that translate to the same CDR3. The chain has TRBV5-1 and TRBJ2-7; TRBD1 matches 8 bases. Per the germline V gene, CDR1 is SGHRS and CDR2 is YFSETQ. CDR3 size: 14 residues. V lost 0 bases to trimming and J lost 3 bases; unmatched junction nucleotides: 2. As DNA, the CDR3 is TGCGCCAGCAGCTTGGCAGGGGGCTTCTACGAGCAGTACTTC. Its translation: CASSLAGGFYEQYF.

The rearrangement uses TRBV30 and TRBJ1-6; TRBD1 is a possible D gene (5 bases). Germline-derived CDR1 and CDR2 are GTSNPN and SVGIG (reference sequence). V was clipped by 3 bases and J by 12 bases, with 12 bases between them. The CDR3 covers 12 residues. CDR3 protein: CAWSEGTEPLHF. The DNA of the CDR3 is TGTGCCTGGAGCGAAGGGACTGAACCCCTCCACTTT.

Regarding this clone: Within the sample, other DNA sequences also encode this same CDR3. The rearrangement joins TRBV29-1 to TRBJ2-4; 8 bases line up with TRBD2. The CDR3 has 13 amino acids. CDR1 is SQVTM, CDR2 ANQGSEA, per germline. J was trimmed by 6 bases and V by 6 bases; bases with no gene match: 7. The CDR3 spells CSVGGLARNIQYF. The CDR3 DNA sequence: TGCAGCGTGGGAGGACTAGCACGAAACATTCAGTACTTC.

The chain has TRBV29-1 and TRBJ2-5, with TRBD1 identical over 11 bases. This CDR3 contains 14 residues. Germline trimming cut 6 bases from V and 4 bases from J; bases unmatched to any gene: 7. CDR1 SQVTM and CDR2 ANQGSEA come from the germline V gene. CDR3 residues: CSVAGTGGGETQYF. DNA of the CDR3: TGCAGCGTCGCCGGGACAGGGGGTGGAGAGACCCAGTACTTC. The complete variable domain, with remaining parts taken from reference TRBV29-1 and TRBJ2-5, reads SAVISQKPSRDICQRGTSLTIQCQVDSQVTMMFWYRQQPGQSLTLIATANQGSEATYESGFVIDKFPISRPNLTFSTLTVSNMSPEDSSIYLCSVAGTGGGETQYFGPGTRLLVL.

The CDR3 DNA reads TGCGCCAGCAGCCTCGGGACAGTCATCAATCAGCCCCAGCATTTT. Translation gives CASSLGTVINQPQHF. The gene calls are TRBV4-1 and TRBJ1-5; 7 bases line up with TRBD1. V shed 4 bases, J shed 3 bases, and the junction held 6 bases outside the gene matches. Germline values: CDR1 MGHRA, CDR2 YSYEKL. The CDR3 is 15 amino acids.

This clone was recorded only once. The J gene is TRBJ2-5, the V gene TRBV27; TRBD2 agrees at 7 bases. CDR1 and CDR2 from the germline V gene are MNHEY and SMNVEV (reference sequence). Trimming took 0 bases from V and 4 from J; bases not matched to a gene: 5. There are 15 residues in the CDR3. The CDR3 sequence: CASSLSIGRGETQYF. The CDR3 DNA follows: TGTGCCAGCAGTTTATCGATAGGGAGGGGAGAGACCCAGTACTTC.